The text below deals with one T cell receptor (beta chain). The data were taken from a study of blood T cell repertoires in COVID-19. For the study at large: PBMCs, B-cell-depleted T cells, or T cells were the source of the cDNA or gDNA that made up the material.

The repertoire was sequenced with immunoSEQ multiplex PCR; TCRdb's copy has only in-frame clones and lacks some. Here the sample spans 140,000 or so clones, roughly 87% being singletons. Germline loops: CDR1 LNHNV, CDR2 YYDKDF (reference sequence). The CDR3 extends over 18 amino acids. Trimming removed 5 bases at V and 1 base at J, with 21 bases between. The clonotype originates from a man in his 70s with acute or convalescent COVID-19. The sequenced material came from peripheral blood. The V call is TRBV15, the J call TRBJ1-5; maybe TRBD1 (6 bases). CDR3 residues: CATSQPGRGGGSNQPQHF. CDR3 in DNA: TGTGCCACCAGCCAACCCGGTCGGGGAGGGGGGAGCAATCAGCCCCAGCATTTT.